These T cell receptor beta chains were read from a single sample in a study of T-cell memory formation after mild COVID-19. Each CDR3 protein is one row after TCRdb ran MiXCR on the 5' RACE reads. Found here are 560,000 or so distinct CDR3 sequences, roughly 17% of them singletons; the top ten hold roughly 7.8%. Input material: PBMCs or a T cell subset sorted from them (not recorded which). Receptor source: an adult woman who had mild COVID-19 (a few samples of this study predate the infection). Cell type and time point are not known. Each CDR3 is given with its conserved first and last residue. The D gene is left open where the match is weak. A row's size may be missing; if present it is once, few, many or a size class.

CDR3 protein: CATSPRDVPGANVLTF
CDR3 DNA: TGTGCCACCAGTCCCCGGGACGTCCCTGGGGCCAACGTCCTGACTTTC
V gene: TRBV24-1
clone size: few
D gene: -
J gene: TRBJ2-6

CDR3 protein: CASSFESSGTGGGGSNQPQHF
CDR3 DNA: TGTGCCAGCAGTTTCGAGAGTTCCGGGACAGGGGGCGGGGGGAGCAATCAGCCCCAGCATTTT
V gene: TRBV12-3/TRBV12-4
clone size: few
D gene: TRBD1
J gene: TRBJ1-5

CDR3 protein: CASSSQGAGELFF
CDR3 DNA: TGTGCCAGCAGTTCACAGGGTGCCGGGGAGCTGTTTTTT
V gene: TRBV7-6
clone size: few
D gene: -
J gene: TRBJ2-2

CDR3 protein: CATSDPRPLGAAKTGELFF
CDR3 DNA: TGTGCCACCAGTGACCCCCGGCCTCTTGGGGCAGCTAAAACCGGGGAGCTGTTTTTT
V gene: TRBV24-1
clone size: few
D gene: -
J gene: TRBJ2-2

CDR3 protein: CASIFRSYTQYF
CDR3 DNA: TGTGCCAGCATCTTCAGGTCCTATACGCAGTATTTT
V gene: TRBV2
clone size: few
D gene: -
J gene: TRBJ2-3

CDR3 protein: CSARQGGHEEQYF
CDR3 DNA: TGCAGCGCCCGACAGGGGGGGCATGAGGAGCAGTACTTC
V gene: TRBV29-1
clone size: -
D gene: TRBD1
J gene: TRBJ2-7

CDR3 protein: CAISEPTGGSEQFF
CDR3 DNA: TGTGCCATCAGTGAACCCACAGGGGGTAGTGAGCAGTTCTTC
V gene: TRBV10-3
clone size: many
D gene: TRBD1
J gene: TRBJ2-1

CDR3 protein: CASSPLTWGTNTEAFF
CDR3 DNA: TGCGCCAGCAGCCCACTGACCTGGGGGACGAACACTGAAGCTTTCTTT
V gene: TRBV4-1
clone size: -
D gene: -
J gene: TRBJ1-1

CDR3 protein: CAWGRGKETQYF
CDR3 DNA: TGTGCCTGGGGTAGGGGGAAAGAGACCCAGTACTTC
V gene: TRBV30
clone size: -
D gene: -
J gene: TRBJ2-5

CDR3 protein: CASSFKAGSEQYF
CDR3 DNA: TGTGCCAGCAGTTTCAAGGCGGGGAGTGAGCAGTACTTC
V gene: TRBV25-1
clone size: few
D gene: -
J gene: TRBJ2-7

CDR3 protein: CASSNQGGNTIYF
CDR3 DNA: TGTGCCAGCAGTAACCAAGGTGGAAACACCATATATTTT
V gene: TRBV6-1
clone size: -
D gene: -
J gene: TRBJ1-3

CDR3 protein: CASSLLYRAEKLFF
CDR3 DNA: TGTGCCAGCAGCTTATTATACAGGGCTGAAAAACTGTTTTTT
V gene: TRBV7-8
clone size: -
D gene: -
J gene: TRBJ1-4

CDR3 protein: CSAREGGSSGPQHF
CDR3 DNA: TGCAGTGCTAGAGAGGGTGGAAGCTCCGGGCCCCAGCATTTT
V gene: TRBV20-1
clone size: few
D gene: -
J gene: TRBJ1-5

CDR3 protein: CASSAGTGMNTEAFF
CDR3 DNA: TGCGCCAGCAGCGCCGGGACAGGGATGAATACTGAAGCTTTCTTT
V gene: TRBV5-1
clone size: few
D gene: TRBD1
J gene: TRBJ1-1

CDR3 protein: CASGTAYGYTF
CDR3 DNA: TGTGCCAGCGGGACAGCATATGGCTACACCTTC
V gene: TRBV6-1
clone size: -
D gene: TRBD1
J gene: TRBJ1-2

CDR3 protein: CSAVSTRGSNNSPLHF
CDR3 DNA: TGCAGTGCCGTATCCACCAGGGGTTCGAATAATTCACCCCTCCACTTT
V gene: TRBV20-1
clone size: few
D gene: -
J gene: TRBJ1-6

CDR3 protein: CSGTGTGVRNEQFF
CDR3 DNA: TGCAGTGGAACCGGGACAGGGGTCCGCAATGAGCAGTTCTTC
V gene: TRBV20-1
clone size: few
D gene: TRBD1
J gene: TRBJ2-1

CDR3 protein: CASRDSTRPSSYNSPLHF
CDR3 DNA: TGTGCCAGCAGGGACAGTACTAGACCCAGCTCCTATAATTCACCCCTCCACTTT
V gene: TRBV6-6
clone size: -
D gene: -
J gene: TRBJ1-6

CDR3 protein: CASSYVGANVLTF
CDR3 DNA: TGTGCCAGCAGCTATGTTGGGGCCAACGTCCTGACTTTC
V gene: TRBV7-9
clone size: -
D gene: -
J gene: TRBJ2-6

CDR3 protein: CASRRTGLETQYF
CDR3 DNA: TGTGCCAGTAGGAGGACAGGGCTAGAGACCCAGTACTTC
V gene: TRBV19
clone size: many
D gene: TRBD1
J gene: TRBJ2-5

CDR3 protein: CASSDQRADTQYF
CDR3 DNA: TGTGCCAGCAGTGACCAAAGGGCAGATACGCAGTATTTT
V gene: TRBV6-4
clone size: -
D gene: -
J gene: TRBJ2-3

CDR3 protein: CASSTGKVSTDTQYF
CDR3 DNA: TGTGCCAGTAGCACAGGGAAGGTCAGCACAGATACGCAGTATTTT
V gene: TRBV19
clone size: few
D gene: -
J gene: TRBJ2-3

CDR3 protein: CATSDSGPGEAFF
CDR3 DNA: TGTGCCACCAGTGATTCCGGGCCAGGTGAAGCTTTCTTT
V gene: TRBV24-1
clone size: few
D gene: -
J gene: TRBJ1-1